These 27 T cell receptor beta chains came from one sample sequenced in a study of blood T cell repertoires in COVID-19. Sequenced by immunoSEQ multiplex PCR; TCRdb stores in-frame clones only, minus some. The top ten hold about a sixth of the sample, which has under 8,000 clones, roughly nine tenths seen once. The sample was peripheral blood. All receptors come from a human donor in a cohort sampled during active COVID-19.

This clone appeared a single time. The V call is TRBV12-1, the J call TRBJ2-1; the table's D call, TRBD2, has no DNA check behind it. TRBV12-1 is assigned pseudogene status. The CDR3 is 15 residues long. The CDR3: CASSFVLAGVNVGFF. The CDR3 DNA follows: TGTGCCAGCAGCTTTGTATTAGCGGGAGTTAATGTTGGGTTCTTC.

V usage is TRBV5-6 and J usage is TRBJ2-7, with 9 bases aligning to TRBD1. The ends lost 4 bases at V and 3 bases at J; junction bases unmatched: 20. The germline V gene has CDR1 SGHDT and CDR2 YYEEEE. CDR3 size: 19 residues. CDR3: CASSQTLSPSGTGYYEQYF. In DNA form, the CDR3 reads TGTGCCAGCAGCCAAACTCTCTCACCTTCCGGGACAGGGTACTACGAGCAGTACTTC.

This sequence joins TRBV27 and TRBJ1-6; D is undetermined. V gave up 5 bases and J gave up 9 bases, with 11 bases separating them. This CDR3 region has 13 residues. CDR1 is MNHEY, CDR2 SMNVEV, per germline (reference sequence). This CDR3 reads CASSPTGSSPLHF. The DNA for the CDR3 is TGTGCCAGCAGTCCCACCGGGAGTTCACCCCTCCACTTT.

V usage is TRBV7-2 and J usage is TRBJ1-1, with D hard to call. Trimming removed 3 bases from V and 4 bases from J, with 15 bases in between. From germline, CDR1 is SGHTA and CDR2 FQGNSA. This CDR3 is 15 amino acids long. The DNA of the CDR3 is TGTGCCAGCAGCTTTGTAGGTGCTCGGGGCACTGAAGCTTTCTTT. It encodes CASSFVGARGTEAFF.

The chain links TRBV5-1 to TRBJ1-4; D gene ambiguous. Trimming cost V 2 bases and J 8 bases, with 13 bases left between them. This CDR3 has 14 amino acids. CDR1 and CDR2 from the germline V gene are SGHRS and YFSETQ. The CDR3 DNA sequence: TGCGCCAGCAGCTTACAACGCCCGGGGGAAAAACTGTTTTTT. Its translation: CASSLQRPGEKLFF.

The CDR3: CASSLSGDRGKFGSPLHF. The CDR3 bases are TGTGCCAGCAGTTTATCGGGTGACAGGGGAAAATTTGGCTCACCCCTCCACTTT. V usage is TRBV27 and J usage is TRBJ1-6; 8 bases align to TRBD1. The V and J ends lost 0 bases and 10 bases, in that order; junction bases with no gene match: 14. The CDR3 is made up of 18 amino acids. Germline V lookup: CDR1 MNHEY, CDR2 SMNVEV (reference sequence).

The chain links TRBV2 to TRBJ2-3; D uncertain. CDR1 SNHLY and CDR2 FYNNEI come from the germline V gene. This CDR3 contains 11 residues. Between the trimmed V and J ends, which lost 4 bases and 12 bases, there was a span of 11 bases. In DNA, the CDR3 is TGTGCCAGCAGTGTACTATCATCACAGTATTTT. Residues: CASSVLSSQYF.

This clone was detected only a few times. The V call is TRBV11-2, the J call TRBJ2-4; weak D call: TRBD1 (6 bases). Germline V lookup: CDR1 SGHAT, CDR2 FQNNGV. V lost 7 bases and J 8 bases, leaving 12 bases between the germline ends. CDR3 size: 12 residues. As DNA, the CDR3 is TGTGCCAGCAACAGGGTGGGTGACATTCAGTACTTC. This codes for CASNRVGDIQYF.

DNA for the CDR3: TGTGCCAGCAGCGCCGACAGGGGAACGTACAATGAGCAGTTCTTC. This sequence encodes CASSADRGTYNEQFF. The chain links TRBV7-3 to TRBJ2-1; the match to TRBD1 covers 8 bases. Trimming at V came to 5 bases and at J to 4 bases, leaving 7 bases not matched to a gene. Germline CDR1 is SGHTA and CDR2 is FQGTGA. CDR3 length equals 15 residues.

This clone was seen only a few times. The CDR3 DNA reads as TGTGCCAGCAGCCAAGAGCGGCAGGGCCTGGGGGAGCAGTACTTC. This encodes CASSQERQGLGEQYF. The chain is built from TRBV3-1 (or the pseudogene TRBV3-2) and TRBJ2-7, with TRBD1 as a possible D gene (5 bases). Germline V lookup: CDR1 LGHDT, CDR2 YNNKEL (reference sequence). There are 15 residues in the CDR3. V lost 0 bases to trimming and J lost 7 bases, with 16 bases between them.

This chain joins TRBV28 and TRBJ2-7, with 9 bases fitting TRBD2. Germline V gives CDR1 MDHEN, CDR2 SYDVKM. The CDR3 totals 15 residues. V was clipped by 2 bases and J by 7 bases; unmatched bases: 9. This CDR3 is CASSLAGGPFQEQYF. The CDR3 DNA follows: TGTGCCAGCAGTTTAGCGGGAGGGCCTTTTCAAGAGCAGTACTTC.

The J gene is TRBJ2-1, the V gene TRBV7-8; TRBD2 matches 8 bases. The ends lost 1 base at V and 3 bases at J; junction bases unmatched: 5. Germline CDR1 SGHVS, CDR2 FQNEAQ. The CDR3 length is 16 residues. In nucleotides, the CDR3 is TGTGCCAGCAGCTTAGTGATAGCGGGAATCTACAATGAGCAGTTCTTC. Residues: CASSLVIAGIYNEQFF.

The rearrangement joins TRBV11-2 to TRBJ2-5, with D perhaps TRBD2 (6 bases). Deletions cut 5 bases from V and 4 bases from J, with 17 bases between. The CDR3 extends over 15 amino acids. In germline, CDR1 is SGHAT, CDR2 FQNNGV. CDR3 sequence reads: CASSQGPLGRETQYF. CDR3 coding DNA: TGTGCCAGCAGCCAGGGACCCCTCGGGAGAGAGACCCAGTACTTC.

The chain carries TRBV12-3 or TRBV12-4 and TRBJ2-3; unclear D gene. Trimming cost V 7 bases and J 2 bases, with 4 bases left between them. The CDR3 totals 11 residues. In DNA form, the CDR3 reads TGTGCCAGCACCATCACAGATACGCAGTATTTT. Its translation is CASTITDTQYF.

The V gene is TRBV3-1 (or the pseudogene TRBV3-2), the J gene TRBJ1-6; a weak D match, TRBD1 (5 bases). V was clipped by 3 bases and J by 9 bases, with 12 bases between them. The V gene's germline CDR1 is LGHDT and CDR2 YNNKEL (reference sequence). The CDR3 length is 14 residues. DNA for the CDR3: TGTGCCAGCAGCCAGCGGCAGGGTGGTTCACCCCTCCACTTT. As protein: CASSQRQGGSPLHF.

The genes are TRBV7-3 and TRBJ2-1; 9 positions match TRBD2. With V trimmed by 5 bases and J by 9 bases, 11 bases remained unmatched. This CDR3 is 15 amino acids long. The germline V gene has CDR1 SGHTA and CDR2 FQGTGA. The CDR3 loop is CASSVQGTSISEQFF. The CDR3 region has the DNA TGTGCCAGCAGCGTCCAGGGGACTAGCATCAGTGAGCAGTTCTTC.

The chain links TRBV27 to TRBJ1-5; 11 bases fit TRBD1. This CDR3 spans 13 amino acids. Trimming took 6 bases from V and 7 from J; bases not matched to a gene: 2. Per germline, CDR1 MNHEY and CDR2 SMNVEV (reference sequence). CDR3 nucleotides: TGTGCCAGCAGCGGGACAGGGGGGCAGCCCCAGCATTTT. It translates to CASSGTGGQPQHF.

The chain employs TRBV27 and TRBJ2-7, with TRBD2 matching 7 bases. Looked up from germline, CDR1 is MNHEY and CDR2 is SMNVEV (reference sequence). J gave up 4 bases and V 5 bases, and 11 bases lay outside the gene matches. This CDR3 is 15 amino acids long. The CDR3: CASSRGGGSRYEQYF. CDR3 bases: TGTGCCAGCAGTCGCGGGGGTGGGAGTCGGTACGAGCAGTACTTC.

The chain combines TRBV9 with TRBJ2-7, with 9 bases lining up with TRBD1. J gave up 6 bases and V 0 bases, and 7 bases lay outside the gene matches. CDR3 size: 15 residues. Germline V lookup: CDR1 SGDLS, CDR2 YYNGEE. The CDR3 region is CASSVAGTGRSEQYF. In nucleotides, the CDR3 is TGTGCCAGCAGCGTAGCGGGGACAGGGAGATCCGAGCAGTACTTC.

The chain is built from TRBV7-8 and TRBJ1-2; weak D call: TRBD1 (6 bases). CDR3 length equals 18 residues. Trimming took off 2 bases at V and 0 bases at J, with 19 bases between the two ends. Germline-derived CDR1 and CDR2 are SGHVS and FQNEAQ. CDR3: CASSLRARGALANYGYTF. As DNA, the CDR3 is TGTGCCAGCAGCTTACGGGCTCGGGGGGCGCTAGCTAACTATGGCTACACCTTC.

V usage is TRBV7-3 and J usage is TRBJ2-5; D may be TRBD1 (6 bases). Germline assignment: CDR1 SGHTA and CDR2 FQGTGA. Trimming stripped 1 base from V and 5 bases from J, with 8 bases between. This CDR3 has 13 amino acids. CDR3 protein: CASSLNRVETQYF. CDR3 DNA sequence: TGTGCCAGCAGCTTAAACAGGGTGGAGACCCAGTACTTC.

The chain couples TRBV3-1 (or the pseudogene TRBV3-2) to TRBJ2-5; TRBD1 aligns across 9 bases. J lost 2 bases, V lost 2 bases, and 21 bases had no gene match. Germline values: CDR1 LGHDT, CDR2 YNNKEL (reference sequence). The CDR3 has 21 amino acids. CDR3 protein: CASSQYTGGFGSPNEQETQYF. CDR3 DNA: TGTGCCAGCAGCCAATATACAGGGGGCTTCGGTAGCCCCAATGAGCAAGAGACCCAGTACTTC.

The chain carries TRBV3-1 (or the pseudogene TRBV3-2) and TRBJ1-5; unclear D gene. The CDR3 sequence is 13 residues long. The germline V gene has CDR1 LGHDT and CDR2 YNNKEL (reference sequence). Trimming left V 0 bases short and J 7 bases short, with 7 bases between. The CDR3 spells CASSQEVRQPQHF. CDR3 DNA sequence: TGTGCCAGCAGCCAAGAGGTGCGGCAGCCCCAGCATTTT.

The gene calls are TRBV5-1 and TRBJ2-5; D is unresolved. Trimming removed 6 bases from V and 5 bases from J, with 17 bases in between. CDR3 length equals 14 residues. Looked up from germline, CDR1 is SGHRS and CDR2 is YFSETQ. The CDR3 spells CASKVRYLEETQYF. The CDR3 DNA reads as TGCGCCAGCAAGGTCCGTTATCTGGAGGAGACCCAGTACTTC. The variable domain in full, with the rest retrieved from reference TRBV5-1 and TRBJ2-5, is KAGVTQTPRYLIKTRGQQVTLSCSPISGHRSVSWYQQTPGQGLQFLFEYFSETQRNKGNFPGRFSGRQFSNSRSEMNVSTLELGDSALYLCASKVRYLEETQYFGPGTRLLVL.

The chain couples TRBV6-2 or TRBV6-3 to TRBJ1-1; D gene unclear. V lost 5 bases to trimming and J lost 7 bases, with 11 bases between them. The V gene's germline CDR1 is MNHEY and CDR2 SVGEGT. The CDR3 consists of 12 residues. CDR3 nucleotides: TGTGCCAGCAGTCTCGGGGTCAGTGAAGCTTTCTTT. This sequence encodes CASSLGVSEAFF.

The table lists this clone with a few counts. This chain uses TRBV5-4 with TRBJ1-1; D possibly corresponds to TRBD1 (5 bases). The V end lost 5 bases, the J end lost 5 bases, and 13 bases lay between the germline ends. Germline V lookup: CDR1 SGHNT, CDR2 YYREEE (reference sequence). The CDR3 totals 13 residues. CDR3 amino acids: CASSDVGDTEAFF. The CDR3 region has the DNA TGTGCCAGCAGTGACGTAGGGGATACTGAAGCTTTCTTT.

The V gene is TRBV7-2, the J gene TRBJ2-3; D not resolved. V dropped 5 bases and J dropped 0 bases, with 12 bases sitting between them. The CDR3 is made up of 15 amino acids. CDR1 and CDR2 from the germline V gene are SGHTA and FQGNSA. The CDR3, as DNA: TGTGCCAGCAGCGGCCTAGTCTCTAGCACAGATACGCAGTATTTT. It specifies CASSGLVSSTDTQYF.